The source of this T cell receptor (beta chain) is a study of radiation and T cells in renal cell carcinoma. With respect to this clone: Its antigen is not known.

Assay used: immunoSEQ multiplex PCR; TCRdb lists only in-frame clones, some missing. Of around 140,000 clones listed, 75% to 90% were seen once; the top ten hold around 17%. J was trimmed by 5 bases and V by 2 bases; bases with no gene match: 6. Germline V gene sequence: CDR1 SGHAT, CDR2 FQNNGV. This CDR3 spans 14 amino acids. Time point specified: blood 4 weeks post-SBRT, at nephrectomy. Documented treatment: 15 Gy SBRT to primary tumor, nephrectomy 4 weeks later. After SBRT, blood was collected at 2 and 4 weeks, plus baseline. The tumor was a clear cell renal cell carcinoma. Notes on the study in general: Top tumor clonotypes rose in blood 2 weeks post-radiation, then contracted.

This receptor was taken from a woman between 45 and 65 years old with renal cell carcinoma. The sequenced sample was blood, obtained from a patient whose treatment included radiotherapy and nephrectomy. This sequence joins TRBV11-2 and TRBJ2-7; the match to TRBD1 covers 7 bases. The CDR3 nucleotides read TGTGCCAGCAGCTTATCCAACACAGGGGACGAGCAGTACTTC. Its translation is CASSLSNTGDEQYF.